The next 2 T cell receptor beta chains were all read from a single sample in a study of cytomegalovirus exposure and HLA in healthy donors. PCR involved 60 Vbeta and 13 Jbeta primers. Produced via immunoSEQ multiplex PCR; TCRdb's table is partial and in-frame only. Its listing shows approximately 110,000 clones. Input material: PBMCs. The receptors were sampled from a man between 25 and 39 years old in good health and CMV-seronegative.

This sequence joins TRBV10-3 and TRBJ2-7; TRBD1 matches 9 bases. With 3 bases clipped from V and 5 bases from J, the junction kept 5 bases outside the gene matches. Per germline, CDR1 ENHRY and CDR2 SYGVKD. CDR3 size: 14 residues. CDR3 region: CAISDWDREHEQYF. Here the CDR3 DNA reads TGTGCCATCAGTGATTGGGACAGGGAACACGAGCAGTACTTC.

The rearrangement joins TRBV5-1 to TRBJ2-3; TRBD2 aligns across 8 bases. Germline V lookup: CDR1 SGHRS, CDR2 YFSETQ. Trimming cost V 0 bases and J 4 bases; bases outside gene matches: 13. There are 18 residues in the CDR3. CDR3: CASSLAPGLAETADTQYF. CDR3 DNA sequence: TGCGCCAGCAGCTTGGCCCCAGGACTAGCAGAGACGGCAGATACGCAGTATTTT.